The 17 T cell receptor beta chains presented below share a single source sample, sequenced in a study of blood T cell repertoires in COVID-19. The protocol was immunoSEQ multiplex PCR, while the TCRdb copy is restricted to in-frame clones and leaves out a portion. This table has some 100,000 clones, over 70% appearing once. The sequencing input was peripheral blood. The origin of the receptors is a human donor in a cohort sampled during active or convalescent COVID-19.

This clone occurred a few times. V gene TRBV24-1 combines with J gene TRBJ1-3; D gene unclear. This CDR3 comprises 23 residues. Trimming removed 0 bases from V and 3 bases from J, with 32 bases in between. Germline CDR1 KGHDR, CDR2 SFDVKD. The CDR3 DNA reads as TGTGCCACCAGTGATTTGCAAAAGGGTAGTTCCGGGATAGCAAGCTGGGGTGGAAACACCATATATTTT. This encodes CATSDLQKGSSGIASWGGNTIYF.

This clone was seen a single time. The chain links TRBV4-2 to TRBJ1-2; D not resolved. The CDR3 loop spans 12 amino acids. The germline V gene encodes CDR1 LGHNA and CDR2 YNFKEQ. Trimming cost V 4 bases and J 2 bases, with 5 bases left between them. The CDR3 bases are TGTGCCAGCAGCCCGGGAAACTATGGCTACACCTTC. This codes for CASSPGNYGYTF.

CDR3 sequence: CASSPRDRVTEQYF. As DNA, the CDR3 is TGTGCCAGCAGCCCTCGGGACAGAGTGACCGAGCAGTACTTC. The genes are TRBV28 and TRBJ2-7; 7 bases agree with TRBD1. Trimming took 6 bases from V and 6 from J; bases not matched to a gene: 11. The germline gives CDR1 MDHEN, CDR2 SYDVKM. The CDR3 is 14 amino acids.

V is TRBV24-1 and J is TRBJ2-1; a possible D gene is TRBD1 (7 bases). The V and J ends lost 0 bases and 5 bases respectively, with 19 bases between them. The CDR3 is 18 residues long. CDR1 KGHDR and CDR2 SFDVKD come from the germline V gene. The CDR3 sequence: CATSDLGRGALSDNEQFF. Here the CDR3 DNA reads TGTGCCACCAGTGATTTGGGCAGGGGGGCTCTTTCGGACAATGAGCAGTTCTTC.

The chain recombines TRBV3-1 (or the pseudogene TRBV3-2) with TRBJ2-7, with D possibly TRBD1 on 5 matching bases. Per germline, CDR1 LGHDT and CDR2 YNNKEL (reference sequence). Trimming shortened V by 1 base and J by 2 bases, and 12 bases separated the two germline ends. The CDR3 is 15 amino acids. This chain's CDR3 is CASSQGTRETYEQYF. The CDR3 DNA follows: TGTGCCAGCAGCCAAGGGACAAGGGAAACCTACGAGCAGTACTTC.

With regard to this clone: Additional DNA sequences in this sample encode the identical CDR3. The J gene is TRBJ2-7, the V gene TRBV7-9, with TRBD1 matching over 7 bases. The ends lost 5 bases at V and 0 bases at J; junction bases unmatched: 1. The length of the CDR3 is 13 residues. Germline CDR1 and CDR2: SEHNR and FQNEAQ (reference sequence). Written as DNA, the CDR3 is TGTGCCAGCAGCCGGGACAGCTCCTACGAGCAGTACTTC. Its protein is CASSRDSSYEQYF.

The DNA of the CDR3 is TGTGCCAGCAGCTTAGATAAAGAGACCCAGTACTTC. Protein sequence: CASSLDKETQYF. This chain links TRBV7-2 with TRBJ2-5; D is uncertain. V lost 1 base and J lost 3, with 3 bases in between. Germline-derived CDR1 and CDR2 are SGHTA and FQGNSA. The CDR3 is made up of 12 amino acids.

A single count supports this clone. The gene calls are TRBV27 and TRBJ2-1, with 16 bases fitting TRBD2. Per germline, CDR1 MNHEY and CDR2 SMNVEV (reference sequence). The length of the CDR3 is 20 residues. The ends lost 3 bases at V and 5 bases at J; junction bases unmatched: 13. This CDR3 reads CASSFKGPGLAGGPDNEQFF. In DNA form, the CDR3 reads TGTGCCAGCAGTTTTAAGGGGCCGGGACTAGCGGGGGGGCCCGACAATGAGCAGTTCTTC.

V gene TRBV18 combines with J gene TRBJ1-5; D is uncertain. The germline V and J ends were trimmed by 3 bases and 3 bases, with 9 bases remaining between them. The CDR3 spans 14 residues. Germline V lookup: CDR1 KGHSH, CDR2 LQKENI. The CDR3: CASSPDKNNQPQHF. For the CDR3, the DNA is TGTGCCAGCTCACCCGACAAGAACAATCAGCCCCAGCATTTT.

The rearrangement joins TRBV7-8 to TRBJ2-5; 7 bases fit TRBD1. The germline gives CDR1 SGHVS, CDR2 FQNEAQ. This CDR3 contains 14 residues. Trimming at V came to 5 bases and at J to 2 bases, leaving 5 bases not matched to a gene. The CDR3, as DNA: TGTGCCAGCAGCCATGACAGGGATCAAGAGACCCAGTACTTC. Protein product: CASSHDRDQETQYF. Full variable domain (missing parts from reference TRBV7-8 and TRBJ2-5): GAGVSQSPRYKVAKRGQDVALRCDPISGHVSLFWYQQALGQGPEFLTYFQNEAQLDKSGLPSDRFFAERPEGSVSTLKIQRTQQEDSAVYLCASSHDRDQETQYFGPGTRLLVL.

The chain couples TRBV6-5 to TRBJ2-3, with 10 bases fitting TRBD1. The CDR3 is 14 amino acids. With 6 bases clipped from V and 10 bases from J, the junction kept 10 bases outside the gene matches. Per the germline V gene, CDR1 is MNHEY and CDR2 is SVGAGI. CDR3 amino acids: CASSRDRGPQAQYF. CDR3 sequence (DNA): TGTGCCAGCAGCCGGGACAGGGGACCCCAAGCGCAGTATTTT.

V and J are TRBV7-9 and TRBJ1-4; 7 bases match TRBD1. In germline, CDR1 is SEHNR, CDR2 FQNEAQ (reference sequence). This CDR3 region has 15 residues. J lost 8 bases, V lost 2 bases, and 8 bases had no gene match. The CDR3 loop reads CASSLPTGFKEKLFF. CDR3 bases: TGTGCCAGCAGCTTACCGACAGGGTTTAAGGAAAAACTGTTTTTT.

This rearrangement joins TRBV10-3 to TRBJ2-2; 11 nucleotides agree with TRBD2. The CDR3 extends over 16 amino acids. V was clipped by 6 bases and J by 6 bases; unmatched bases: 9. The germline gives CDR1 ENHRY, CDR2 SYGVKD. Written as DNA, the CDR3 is TGTGCCATCAGCAAAGGGACTAGCGGTTTCTCCGGGGAGCTGTTTTTT. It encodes CAISKGTSGFSGELFF.

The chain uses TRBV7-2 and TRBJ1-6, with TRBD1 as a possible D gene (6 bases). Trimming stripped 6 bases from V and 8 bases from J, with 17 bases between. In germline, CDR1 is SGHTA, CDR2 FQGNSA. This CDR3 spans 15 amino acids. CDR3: CASSIRAGDYSPLHF. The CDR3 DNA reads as TGTGCCAGCAGTATTAGGGCAGGGGATTATTCACCCCTCCACTTT.

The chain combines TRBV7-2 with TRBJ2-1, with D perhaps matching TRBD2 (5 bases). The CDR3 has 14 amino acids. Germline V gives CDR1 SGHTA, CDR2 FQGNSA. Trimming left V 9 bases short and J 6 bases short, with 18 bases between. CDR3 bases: TGTGCCAGTCGCGGGCCACAGAGCTTCAATGAGCAGTTCTTC. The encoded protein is CASRGPQSFNEQFF.

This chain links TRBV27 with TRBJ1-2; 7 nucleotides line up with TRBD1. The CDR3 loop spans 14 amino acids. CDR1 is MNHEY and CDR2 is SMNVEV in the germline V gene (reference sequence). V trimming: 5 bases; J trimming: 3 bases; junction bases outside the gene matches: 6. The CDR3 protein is CASSATGEHYGYTF. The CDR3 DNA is TGTGCCAGCAGTGCCACAGGGGAGCACTATGGCTACACCTTC.

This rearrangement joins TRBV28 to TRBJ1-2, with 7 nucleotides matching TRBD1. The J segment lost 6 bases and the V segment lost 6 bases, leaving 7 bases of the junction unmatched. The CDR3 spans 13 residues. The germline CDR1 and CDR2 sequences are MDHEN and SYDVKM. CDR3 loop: CASRAGGLDGYTF. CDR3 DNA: TGTGCCAGCAGGGCAGGGGGTCTGGATGGCTACACCTTC.